This is a list of T cell receptor beta chains from one sample in a study of blood T cell repertoires in COVID-19. Sequencing was performed with immunoSEQ multiplex PCR; in TCRdb, only in-frame clones are kept and a portion is missing. The table lists about 230,000 clones, roughly 83% of them singletons. What was sequenced was peripheral blood. The source of these receptors is a man aged 35 to 55 with acute or convalescent COVID-19. The CDR3 runs from the conserved cysteine through the conserved F or W. The D gene is left open where the match is weak. Where a row states a size, it is once, few, many or the class of an expanded clone; other rows omit it.

clone size | J gene | D gene | V gene | CDR3 protein | CDR3 DNA
- | TRBJ1-1 | - | TRBV11-2 | CASSLFPVNTEAFF | TGTGCCAGCAGCTTATTTCCCGTCAACACTGAAGCTTTCTTT
- | TRBJ2-1 | TRBD2 | TRBV5-1 | CASSFTSGSNEQFF | TGCGCCAGCAGCTTCACTAGCGGGAGTAATGAGCAGTTCTTC
- | TRBJ2-7 | TRBD1 | TRBV7-2 | CASSAQPGQIYEQYF | TGTGCCAGCAGCGCCCAACCGGGACAGATCTACGAGCAGTACTTC
- | TRBJ2-1 | TRBD2 | TRBV9 | CASSATSGRNEQFF | TGTGCCAGCAGCGCGACTAGCGGGAGAAATGAGCAGTTCTTC
- | TRBJ1-1 | - | TRBV2 | CASSGRRDTEAFF | TGTGCCAGCAGTGGTCGGAGAGACACTGAAGCTTTCTTT
once | TRBJ1-1 | TRBD1 | TRBV27 | CASSLIQGTTEAFF | TGTGCCAGCAGTCTTATACAGGGGACCACTGAAGCTTTCTTT
once | TRBJ2-5 | TRBD1 | TRBV10-3 | CAIKDREEETQYF | TGTGCCATCAAGGACAGGGAAGAAGAGACCCAGTACTTC
few | TRBJ2-7 | TRBD1 | TRBV3-1/TRBV3-2 | CASSRGTENYEQYF | TGTGCCAGCAGCCGAGGGACAGAAAACTACGAGCAGTACTTC
- | TRBJ2-5 | - | TRBV2 | CASSDGRGRETQYF | TGTGCCAGCAGTGACGGCAGGGGTCGGGAGACCCAGTACTTC
- | TRBJ2-1 | - | TRBV5-5 | CASSLGASSHNEQFF | TGTGCCAGCAGCTTGGGGGCTAGCAGCCACAATGAGCAGTTCTTC
- | TRBJ1-2 | - | TRBV7-8 | CASSLFDTPYGYTF | TGTGCCAGCAGCTTATTCGACACCCCATATGGCTACACCTTC
- | TRBJ2-3 | TRBD2 | TRBV3-1/TRBV3-2 | CASSQDASREGPRDTQYF | TGTGCCAGCAGCCAAGATGCATCGCGGGAGGGCCCGCGAGATACGCAGTATTTT
- | TRBJ2-1 | TRBD1 | TRBV15 | CATSREGQGDNEQFF | TGTGCCACCAGCAGAGAGGGACAGGGGGACAATGAGCAGTTCTTC
- | TRBJ2-5 | TRBD2 | TRBV7-9 | CASTPTGKREGQGRVTQYF | TGTGCCAGCACCCCGACGGGAAAGCGGGAGGGTCAGGGTAGGGTGACCCAGTACTTC
once | TRBJ2-5 | - | TRBV7-2 | CASSLNTGAGETQYF | TGTGCCAGCAGCTTAAATACAGGGGCGGGGGAGACCCAGTACTTC
- | TRBJ2-5 | - | TRBV7-9 | CASSNVGETQYF | TGTGCCAGCAGCAATGTCGGAGAGACCCAGTACTTC
once | TRBJ1-1 | - | TRBV4-3 | CASSQDFRQAEAFF | TGCGCCAGCAGCCAAGATTTTCGACAGGCAGAAGCTTTCTTT
- | TRBJ2-1 | - | TRBV10-2 | CASSETDYNEQFF | TGCGCCAGCAGTGAGACAGATTACAATGAGCAGTTCTTC
- | TRBJ2-7 | TRBD1 | TRBV2 | CASSESGTGLYEQYF | TGTGCCAGCAGTGAAAGTGGGACAGGGCTTTACGAGCAGTACTTC
- | TRBJ2-5 | - | TRBV5-1 | CASSSVQETQYF | TGCGCCAGCAGCTCCGTTCAAGAGACCCAGTACTTC
- | TRBJ1-1 | - | TRBV5-4 | CASSFQLGSTEAFF | TGTGCCAGCAGCTTCCAGTTGGGGAGCACTGAAGCTTTCTTT
- | TRBJ1-2 | - | TRBV7-9 | CASSLATDYGYTF | TGTGCCAGCAGCTTAGCGACAGACTATGGCTACACCTTC
- | TRBJ2-7 | - | TRBV5-6 | CASSPELGTSYEQYF | TGTGCCAGCAGCCCGGAACTGGGGACAAGCTACGAGCAGTACTTC
- | TRBJ2-1 | - | TRBV30 | CAWSTVHNEQFF | TGTGCCTGGAGTACAGTGCACAATGAGCAGTTCTTC
- | TRBJ1-2 | TRBD1 | TRBV18 | CASSRGQGDIGDGYTF | TGTGCCAGCTCACGAGGACAGGGGGATATAGGGGATGGCTACACCTTC
- | TRBJ1-2 | - | TRBV12-3/TRBV12-4 | CASSLDSGYGYTF | TGTGCCAGCAGTTTAGACAGTGGCTATGGCTACACCTTC
- | TRBJ2-7 | TRBD2 | TRBV4-2 | CASSQEKSLAGEF | TGTGCCAGCAGCCAAGAGAAGTCACTAGCGGGAGAGTTC
once | TRBJ1-1 | - | TRBV3-1/TRBV3-2 | CASSPYLNGQFEAFF | TGTGCCAGCAGCCCCTATTTGAATGGACAGTTTGAAGCTTTCTTT
- | TRBJ2-1 | TRBD1 | TRBV18 | CASSPLSGGAYNEQFF | TGTGCCAGCTCACCACTTTCAGGGGGCGCCTACAATGAGCAGTTCTTC
- | TRBJ2-3 | TRBD2 | TRBV5-1 | CASSPVGLANTDTQYF | TGCGCCAGCAGCCCCGTCGGACTAGCGAACACAGATACGCAGTATTTT
- | TRBJ2-7 | TRBD1 | TRBV7-2 | CASSARTGGYKEQYF | TGTGCCAGCAGCGCCCGGACAGGGGGCTACAAGGAACAGTACTTC
few | TRBJ1-2 | - | TRBV15 | CATKPTRAGGYTF | TGTGCCACCAAACCGACGCGGGCTGGGGGCTACACCTTC
- | TRBJ1-1 | TRBD1 | TRBV2 | CASSDREDTEAFF | TGTGCCAGCAGCGACAGGGAGGACACTGAAGCTTTCTTT
- | TRBJ2-3 | - | TRBV29-1 | CSVVDRTTDTQYF | TGCAGCGTCGTGGACAGAACCACAGATACGCAGTATTTT
- | TRBJ2-7 | TRBD1 | TRBV5-1 | CASSLVVPGQGSEQYF | TGCGCCAGCAGCTTGGTAGTACCGGGACAGGGATCCGAGCAGTACTTC
- | TRBJ1-1 | - | TRBV7-9 | CASSLAPGTNTEAFF | TGTGCCAGCAGCTTAGCTCCGGGAACGAACACTGAAGCTTTCTTT
- | TRBJ2-7 | - | TRBV5-1 | CASSPGGGRYYEQYF | TGCGCCAGCAGCCCGGGTGGAGGGAGGTACTACGAGCAGTACTTC
- | TRBJ2-3 | - | TRBV5-4 | CASSLMADPSTDTQYF | TGTGCCAGCAGCTTGATGGCGGATCCTAGCACAGATACGCAGTATTTT
- | TRBJ2-7 | - | TRBV9 | CASSVGPSSGEQYF | TGTGCCAGCAGCGTAGGTCCTAGCTCAGGCGAGCAGTACTTC
- | TRBJ1-2 | - | TRBV10-2 | CASSPEGDYGYTF | TGCGCCAGCAGTCCCGAGGGGGACTATGGCTACACCTTC
- | TRBJ1-2 | TRBD1 | TRBV5-6 | CASSLGTGLLDYGYTF | TGTGCCAGCAGCTTGGGGACAGGACTTCTTGACTATGGCTACACCTTC
- | TRBJ1-2 | TRBD1 | TRBV30 | CAWSTLHRGGDGYTF | TGTGCCTGGAGCACACTTCACAGGGGAGGTGATGGCTACACCTTC
- | TRBJ1-2 | - | TRBV9 | CASSDTARGYTF | TGTGCCAGCAGCGATACCGCGAGAGGCTACACCTTC
once | TRBJ2-7 | TRBD2 | TRBV12-3/TRBV12-4 | CASSFREGEQYF | TGTGCCAGCAGTTTTAGGGAGGGCGAGCAGTACTTC
- | TRBJ1-1 | - | TRBV6-5 | CASSREGGANTEAFF | TGTGCCAGCAGTAGGGAGGGGGGGGCGAACACTGAAGCTTTCTTT
- | TRBJ2-5 | - | TRBV7-6 | CASSLDVGGIQETQYF | TGTGCCAGCAGCTTAGACGTGGGAGGTATCCAAGAGACCCAGTACTTC
- | TRBJ2-5 | TRBD2 | TRBV6-5 | CASGGTSVVQETQYF | TGTGCCAGCGGGGGGACTAGTGTGGTCCAAGAGACCCAGTACTTC
few | TRBJ2-5 | - | TRBV5-4 | CASSLGRAEETQYF | TGTGCCAGCAGCTTGGGCAGGGCAGAAGAGACCCAGTACTTC
few | TRBJ1-5 | - | TRBV27 | CASRPIDSNQPQHF | TGTGCCAGCAGACCGATAGATAGCAATCAGCCCCAGCATTTT